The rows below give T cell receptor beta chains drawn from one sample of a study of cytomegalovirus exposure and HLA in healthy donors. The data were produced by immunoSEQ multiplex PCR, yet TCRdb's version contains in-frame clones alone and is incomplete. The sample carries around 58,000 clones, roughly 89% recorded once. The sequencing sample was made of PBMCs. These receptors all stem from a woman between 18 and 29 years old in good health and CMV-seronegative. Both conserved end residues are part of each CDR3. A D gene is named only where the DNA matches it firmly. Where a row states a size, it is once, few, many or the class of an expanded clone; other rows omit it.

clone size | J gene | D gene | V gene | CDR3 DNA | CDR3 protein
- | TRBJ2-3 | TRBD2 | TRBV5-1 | TGCGCCAGCAGCTCTCCTAGCGGGAGGGCCGGGTTAACAGATACGCAGTATTTT | CASSSPSGRAGLTDTQYF
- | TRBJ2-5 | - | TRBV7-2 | TGTGCCAGCAGTCCCCCTTTTGCGGGGCAAGAGACCCAGTACTTC | CASSPPFAGQETQYF
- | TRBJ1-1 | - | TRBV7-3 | TGTGCCAGCAGCGCCCAGGGAGGCGGGAGCACTGAAGCTTTCTTT | CASSAQGGGSTEAFF
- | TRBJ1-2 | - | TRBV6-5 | TGTGCCAGCAGTTTACGCCGGGAGGCAGGGGATGGCTACACCTTC | CASSLRREAGDGYTF
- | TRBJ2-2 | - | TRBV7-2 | TGTGCCAGCAGCTTAGACTTTAAGCGCTCCGGGGAGCTGTTTTTT | CASSLDFKRSGELFF
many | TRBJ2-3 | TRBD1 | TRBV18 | TGTGCCAGCTCACTCCTAGGGGGCTCTACCTACACAGATACGCAGTATTTT | CASSLLGGSTYTDTQYF
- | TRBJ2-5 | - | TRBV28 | TGTGCCAGCAGTTTCCTCGGCGGAGACCAAGAGACCCAGTACTTC | CASSFLGGDQETQYF
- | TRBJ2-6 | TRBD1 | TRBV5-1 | TGCGCCAGCAGCTTGGATGCCGGGACAGGGGGCTCTGGGGCCAACGTCCTGACTTTC | CASSLDAGTGGSGANVLTF
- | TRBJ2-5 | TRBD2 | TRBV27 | TGTGCCAGCAGTTCGTACTTAGCGGGGGGCAAAGAGACCCAGTACTTC | CASSSYLAGGKETQYF
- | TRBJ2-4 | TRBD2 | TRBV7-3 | TGTGCCAGCAGCTTAACGTGTCTAGCGGGTTTAGCCAAAAACATTCAGTACTTC | CASSLTCLAGLAKNIQYF
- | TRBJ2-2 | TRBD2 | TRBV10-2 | TGCGCCAGCAGTGCCCTGCGGGGCGGGAGAGCCGGGGAGCTGTTTTTT | CASSALRGGRAGELFF
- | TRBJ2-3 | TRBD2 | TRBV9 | TGTGCCAGCAAGGCGGGAGGGGGCACAGATACGCAGTATTTT | CASKAGGGTDTQYF
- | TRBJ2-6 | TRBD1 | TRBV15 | TGTGCCACCAGCGGGTCGACAGGGGCAATATTCTCTGGGGCCAACGTCCTGACTTTC | CATSGSTGAIFSGANVLTF
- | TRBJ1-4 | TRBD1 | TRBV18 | TGTGCCAGCTCACCCTCGACAGGGACTAATGAAAAACTGTTTTTT | CASSPSTGTNEKLFF
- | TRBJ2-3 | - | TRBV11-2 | TGTGCCAGCAGCTTAGGCGGGGCTCGCACAGATACGCAGTATTTT | CASSLGGARTDTQYF
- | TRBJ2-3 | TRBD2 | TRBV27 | TGTGCCAGCAGGTTTTCTAGCGGGAGATCAGATACGCAGTATTTT | CASRFSSGRSDTQYF
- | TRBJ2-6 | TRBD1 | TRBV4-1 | TGCGCCAGCAGCCCGCCTGCTACAGGGGTAAGGACTGGGGCCAACGTCCTGACTTTC | CASSPPATGVRTGANVLTF
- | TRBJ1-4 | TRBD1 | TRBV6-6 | TGTGCCAGCAGTGAGGACAGGGTAGGAGAAAAACTGTTTTTT | CASSEDRVGEKLFF
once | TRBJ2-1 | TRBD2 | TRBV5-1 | TGCGCCAGCAGCCAACGTAGCGGGGGGTACAATGAGCAGTTCTTC | CASSQRSGGYNEQFF